Following are 8 T cell receptor beta chains from one sample sequenced in a study of cytomegalovirus exposure and HLA in healthy donors. Primers included in the PCR were 60 Vbeta and 13 Jbeta primers. Repertoires were generated with immunoSEQ multiplex PCR, while TCRdb's copy carries only in-frame clones and drops some. Of over 100,000 clones listed, over 60% are singletons. Sequencing used PBMCs. These receptor sequences come from a woman younger than 30 in good health and CMV-seropositive.

The DNA for the CDR3 is TGTGCCAGCAGCCAAACGGGACAGGGGAGAGCGGTAAATGGCTACACCTTC. It yields the protein CASSQTGQGRAVNGYTF. The chain employs TRBV11-2 and TRBJ1-2; TRBD1 aligns across 10 bases. The germline gives CDR1 SGHAT, CDR2 FQNNGV. CDR3 size: 17 residues. Unmatched junction bases numbered 15, after V lost 5 bases and J lost 6 bases.

This clone appeared once. The gene calls are TRBV7-9 and TRBJ1-2; no firm D call. The CDR3 spans 12 residues. V was shortened by 3 bases and J by 4 bases, with 6 bases between the two germline ends. In germline, CDR1 is SEHNR, CDR2 FQNEAQ (reference sequence). The CDR3 DNA reads as TGTGCCAGCAGCTTCGACTTCTATGGCTACACCTTC. Protein: CASSFDFYGYTF.

The chain is built from TRBV11-3 and TRBJ2-2; weak D call: TRBD2 (5 bases). V lost 5 bases to trimming and J lost 8 bases, with 21 bases between them. Germline lookup yields CDR1 SGHNT and CDR2 YENEEA. This CDR3 has 16 residues. DNA of the CDR3: TGTGCCAGCAGCGGAGGACCTCTGTCGGGGTCGGGGGAGCTGTTTTTT. Encoded protein: CASSGGPLSGSGELFF.

The rearrangement links TRBV27 to TRBJ2-7; possibly TRBD1 for D (5 bases). The CDR3 sequence is 12 residues long. The germline gives CDR1 MNHEY, CDR2 SMNVEV (reference sequence). Trimming removed 8 bases at V and 3 bases at J, with 11 bases between. The DNA of the CDR3 is TGTGCCAGCTCATCCCAGGGCTACGAGCAGTACTTC. It is translated as CASSSQGYEQYF.

J is TRBJ1-1 and V is TRBV7-8; D remains unclear. This CDR3 contains 14 residues. CDR1 is SGHVS and CDR2 is FQNEAQ in the germline V gene. V was trimmed by 1 base and J by 0 bases, leaving 6 bases between them. The CDR3 DNA reads TGTGCCAGCAGCTTAGGGCACCTGAACACTGAAGCTTTCTTT. This sequence encodes CASSLGHLNTEAFF.

This chain joins TRBV19 and TRBJ1-5, with 10 nucleotides matching TRBD1. J gave up 2 bases and V 6 bases, and 13 bases lay outside the gene matches. Germline CDR1 is LNHDA and CDR2 is SQIVND (reference sequence). The CDR3 loop spans 18 amino acids. As DNA, the CDR3 is TGTGCCAGTAGCACCGGGACAGGGGTAAGAGGCGGCAATCAGCCCCAGCATTTT. The encoded protein is CASSTGTGVRGGNQPQHF. Filled out from reference TRBV19 and TRBJ1-5, the complete variable domain reads DGGITQSPKYLFRKEGQNVTLSCEQNLNHDAMYWYRQDPGQGLRLIYYSQIVNDFQKGDIAEGYSVSREKKESFPLTVTSAQKNPTAFYLCASSTGTGVRGGNQPQHFGDGTRLSIL.

The CDR3 DNA is TGTGCCAGTAGAAGCGGGAGTTTCTACAATGAGCAGTTCTTC. Translation gives CASRSGSFYNEQFF. The V and J genes are TRBV28 and TRBJ2-1; TRBD2 matches at 8 bases. The J segment lost 3 bases and the V segment lost 9 bases, leaving 7 bases of the junction unmatched. The germline CDR1 and CDR2 sequences are MDHEN and SYDVKM. The CDR3 totals 14 residues.

V and J are TRBV5-4 and TRBJ2-7; 9 positions match TRBD1. The V segment lost 7 bases and the J segment 6 bases; nucleotides outside the gene matches: 8. CDR3 size: 13 residues. Germline loops: CDR1 SGHNT, CDR2 YYREEE (reference sequence). The CDR3 is CASSGQGLSEQYF. Written as DNA, the CDR3 is TGTGCCAGCTCTGGACAGGGGCTCTCCGAGCAGTACTTC.